This T cell receptor (beta chain) was documented in a study of T cells after yellow fever vaccination. Only one count was recorded for this clonotype. Its antigen is unidentified. TCRdb called the 5' RACE reads again in MiXCR, with one record for every CDR3 protein. This table holds 150,000 to 200,000 distinct CDR3 sequences, about 11% found once. Germline CDR1 and CDR2: MGHRA and YSYEKL. Trimming stripped 1 base from V and 1 base from J, with 11 bases between. CDR3 length equals 16 residues. Study findings and constraints: Subsequent to the booster, the majority of primary-vaccination clones reappeared (less than 97% CD4, about 90% CD8).

The sequences come from CD8+ T cells sorted from PBMCs, collected 15 days after the yellow fever booster vaccination. This TCR was sampled from a man between 18 and 29 years old who received the YFV17D yellow fever vaccine. This sequence joins TRBV4-1 and TRBJ1-5; unclear D gene. This CDR3 reads CASSQVFGQSNQPQHF. CDR3 in DNA: TGCGCCAGCAGCCAAGTCTTTGGGCAGAGCAATCAGCCCCAGCATTTT.